Listed below are T cell receptor beta chains from one sample, sequenced in a study of OX40 agonist ivuxolimab in advanced cancers. Clones were read by immunoSEQ multiplex PCR, and TCRdb kept only the in-frame ones, dropping some. The sample consists of more than 65,000 clones, about 87% of them appearing once. The sequencing here drew on CD4+ or CD8+ T cells sorted from blood, taken in a trial of the OX40 agonist ivuxolimab. These receptors were taken from an adult with an advanced solid tumor such as melanoma, head and neck, liver or kidney cancer. Both conserved end residues are part of each CDR3. Fields, in order: J gene, V gene, D gene, CDR3 protein. D genes are given only for firm matches.

TRBJ1-6,TRBV5-1,-,CASSLVQLPDILSYNSPLHF
TRBJ2-1,TRBV21-1,-,CASSASGGQGAPYEQFF
TRBJ2-1,TRBV5-1,TRBD2,CASSVTSLTSGGYNEQFF
TRBJ2-7,TRBV5-6,-,CASSLGYTGYEQYF
TRBJ2-6,TRBV9,TRBD1,CASAGRQRDRGVSGANVLTF
TRBJ2-3,TRBV7-9,-,CASSLARQSSTDTQYF
TRBJ1-2,TRBV6-5,-,CASSSTTANSYGYTF
TRBJ1-2,TRBV2,TRBD1,CASSKEAGGVQTF
TRBJ2-1,TRBV5-1,-,CANSLDSGSYNEQFF
TRBJ1-2,TRBV10-3,TRBD1,CAISGGQGIGYGYTF
TRBJ1-2,TRBV6-6,-,CASSPAGEANYGYTF
TRBJ1-1,TRBV19,-,CASSIVGFGAAFF
TRBJ2-2,TRBV11-1,TRBD1,CASSQDRAITGELFF
TRBJ2-3,TRBV18,TRBD2,CASSGGLAGATDTQYF
TRBJ2-2,TRBV5-1,TRBD1,CASSLGQGFTGELFF